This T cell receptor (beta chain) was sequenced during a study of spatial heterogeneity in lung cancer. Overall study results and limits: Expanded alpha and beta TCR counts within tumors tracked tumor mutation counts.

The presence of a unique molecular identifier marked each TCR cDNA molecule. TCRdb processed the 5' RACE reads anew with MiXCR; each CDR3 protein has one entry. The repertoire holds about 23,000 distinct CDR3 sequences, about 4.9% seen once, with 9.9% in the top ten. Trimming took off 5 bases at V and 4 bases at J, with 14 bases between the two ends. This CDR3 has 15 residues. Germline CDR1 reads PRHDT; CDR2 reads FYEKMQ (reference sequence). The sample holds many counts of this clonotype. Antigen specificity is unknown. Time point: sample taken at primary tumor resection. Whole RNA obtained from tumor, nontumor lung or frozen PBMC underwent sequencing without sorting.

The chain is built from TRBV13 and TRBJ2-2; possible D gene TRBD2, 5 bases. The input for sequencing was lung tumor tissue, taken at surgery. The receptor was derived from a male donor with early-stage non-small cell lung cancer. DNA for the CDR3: TGTGCCAGCAGCCCTCGACTATCTACCACCGGGGAGCTGTTTTTT. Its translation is CASSPRLSTTGELFF.